One sample yielded the 16 T cell receptor delta chains listed below, sequenced in a study of γδ T cells in repeated Plasmodium falciparum infection. Vgamma9/Vdelta2+ and Vdelta2-negative gammadelta T cells were flow-sorted from PBMC for bulk sequencing. TCRdb redid clone calling on the multiplex PCR reads using CATT. Here the sample spans roughly 50,000 delta-chain clones, 1.6% being singletons. The sequenced sample was gamma-delta T cells from blood. Source of these receptors: a pool of human donors (malaria-infected and uninfected, not separated).

This clone was picked up a small number of times. The TCRdb protein comes from a much larger clone and disagrees with this DNA's translation at residue 15, likely due to a read error; the protein given here is derived from the DNA. V is TRDV3 and J is TRDJ2; 8 bases fit TRDD3. Matching the DNA to germline supplied the J gene, which TCRdb does not give. The CDR3 is 19 residues long. Per germline, CDR1 TVYSNPD and CDR2 GDNSRS (reference sequence). CDR3 protein: CASPEPTTQYWGSTTQLFF. CDR3 DNA sequence: TGTGCCTCCCCCGAGCCGACTACTCAATACTGGGGGTCGACAACACAACTCTTCTTT.

This clone has just a few counts. A far larger clone is just one base off, so this is likely a read error. Other DNA sequences from this sample encode an identical CDR3 as well. The genes are TRDV1 and TRDJ1; no reliable D call. The J gene was missing in TCRdb and was found by matching the end of the DNA to germline. CDR3 length: 16 amino acids. Trimming took off 0 bases at V and 7 bases at J, with 18 bases between the two ends. Germline CDR1 is TSWWSYY and CDR2 is QGS. The CDR3, as DNA: TGTGCTCTTGGGGAACTTATCCCCCAAAAAGAGGGTAAACTCATCTTT. Residues: CALGELIPQKEGKLIF.

Turning to this clone: This DNA's translation differs at residue 20 from TCRdb's protein, which comes from a much larger clone; a read error is likely, and the protein shown is translated from the DNA. V is TRDV1 and J is TRDJ1, with 11 bases aligning to TRDD3. No J segment appears in TCRdb, so it was assigned here by matching the sequence to germline. The CDR3 is 29 amino acids. V lost 3 bases to trimming and J lost 0 bases; unmatched junction nucleotides: 42. Germline values: CDR1 TSWWSYY, CDR2 QGS. CDR3 protein: CALGDPIILISKMGDTRRRKGQYTDKLIF. The DNA of the CDR3 is TGTGCTCTTGGGGATCCCATAATTCTAATATCGAAAATGGGGGATACGCGGCGGAGAAAGGGGCAGTACACCGATAAACTCATCTTT.

Ten or more counts support this clone. One base away lies a much larger clone, so this may be a sequencing read error. The same CDR3 arises from other DNA sequences in this sample as well. The chain links TRDV1 to TRDJ1; D is perhaps TRDD3 (6 bases). TCRdb supplies no J gene; here it was assigned by aligning the nucleotide sequence to germline. The CDR3 extends over 18 amino acids. Germline V gene sequence: CDR1 TSWWSYY, CDR2 QGS. Trimming took off 0 bases at V and 0 bases at J, with 17 bases between the two ends. In nucleotides, the CDR3 is TGTGCTCTTGGGGAACTAGAGCGGGGGAGGAGGTACACCGATAAACTCATCTTT. Its protein product is CALGELERGRRYTDKLIF.

A few counts support this clone. The TCRdb protein comes from a much larger clone and disagrees with this DNA's translation at residue 5, likely due to a read error; the protein given here is derived from the DNA. This chain joins TRDV1 and TRDJ1; 8 nucleotides line up with TRDD3. As TCRdb names no J gene, one was assigned here on the basis of a DNA match to germline. Germline CDR1 reads TSWWSYY; CDR2 reads QGS. The CDR3 contains 20 residues. The ends lost 4 bases at V and 0 bases at J; junction bases unmatched: 19. This CDR3 reads CALGVGILGIPSKYTDKLIF. The CDR3 coding sequence is TGTGCTCTTGGGGTGGGGATCTTGGGGATACCCTCTAAGTACACCGATAAACTCATCTTT.

This clone has a handful of counts. TCRdb shows a much larger clone's protein in place of this DNA's translation, and the two differ at residue 14, likely through a read error; the protein shown is translated from the DNA. The chain recombines TRDV2 with TRDJ1; possibly TRDD3 for D (5 bases). Assignment of the J gene here rests on matching the DNA to germline, because TCRdb gives none. This CDR3 comprises 21 residues. The germline V gene encodes CDR1 GEAIGNYY and CDR2 EKD. V was cut by 1 base and J by 0 bases, with 29 bases left in between. CDR3 amino acids: CACDTYREEEDIRRYTDKLIF. The CDR3, as DNA: TGTGCCTGTGACACATATCGGGAAGAAGAGGATATCCGGAGGTACACCGATAAACTCATCTTT.

This clone was counted between two and nine times. A far larger clone differs by one base, so this is likely a read error. The sample contains more than one DNA sequence encoding this CDR3. The V gene call reads TRDV1; no J gene was called; TRDD3, the table's D call, was not compared with the DNA. The germline gives CDR1 TSWWSYY, CDR2 QGS. The CDR3 contains 17 residues. The CDR3 DNA reads as TGTGCTCTTGGGGCGCTACGACGGGCCCGCCTCACCGATAAGCTCATCTTT. This codes for CALGALRRARLTDKLIF.

The chain links TRDV1 to TRDJ2; D is undetermined. The J gene, missing from TCRdb, was assigned here through DNA to germline matching. Germline V gene lookup returns CDR1 TSWWSYY and CDR2 QGS. The CDR3 runs to 17 residues. Trimming shortened V by 4 bases and J by 6 bases, and 21 bases separated the two germline ends. CDR3 nucleotide sequence: TGTGCTCTTGGGGGCACAGAGCGGGCGTACTCTGCAGCACAACTCTTCTTT. It encodes CALGGTERAYSAAQLFF.

There are a few counts of this clone. The protein recorded in TCRdb matches a much larger clone and deviates from this DNA's translation at residue 6, suggesting a read error; the protein here is obtained by translating the DNA. The chain joins TRDV2 to TRDJ1; no clear D gene. TCRdb offers no J gene call, so here the DNA was matched to germline to obtain one. This CDR3 region has 13 residues. Germline CDR1 reads GEAIGNYY; CDR2 reads EKD. Trimming removed 1 base from V and 0 bases from J, with 5 bases in between. The CDR3 loop reads CACDTLNTDKLIF. The CDR3 DNA reads TGTGCCTGTGACACGCTCAACACCGATAAACTCATCTTT.

This clone was seen a few times. A read error likely explains why the TCRdb protein, taken from a much larger clone, differs from this DNA's translation at residue 13; the protein shown is translated from the DNA. The genes are TRDV1 and TRDJ1; the match to TRDD3 covers 7 bases. TCRdb records no J gene; here it was assigned by comparing the DNA to germline. The ends lost 1 base at V and 1 base at J; junction bases unmatched: 15. The CDR3 is 19 amino acids. Germline lookup yields CDR1 TSWWSYY and CDR2 QGS. The CDR3 sequence: CALGEPSGGSPPPTDKLIF. In DNA, the CDR3 is TGTGCTCTTGGGGAACCCTCCGGGGGATCCCCTCCACCCACCGATAAACTCATCTTT.

This clone occurred many times. It differs at one base from a far larger clone, so likely a read error. The same CDR3 can be traced to other DNA sequences in this sample. The chain is built from TRDV2 and TRDJ1; D not certain. The J gene, absent from TCRdb, was called here by matching the DNA to germline. CDR3 length: 14 residues. With 3 bases removed from V and 5 bases from J, the gap between germline ends came to 15 bases. Germline V gene data show CDR1 as GEAIGNYY and CDR2 as EKD. CDR3 DNA: TGTGCCTGTGACTTCCCCTCTCTGCCAGATAAACTCATCTTT. It yields the protein CACDFPSLPDKLIF.

This clone has ten or more counts. A far bigger clonotype differs at one base, so this is likely a read error. The sample carries other DNA sequences with the same CDR3. V usage is TRDV2 and J usage is TRDJ3; D gene ambiguous. No J gene was available from TCRdb, and it was assigned here by a germline match of the DNA. The CDR3 has 15 residues. Germline-derived CDR1 and CDR2 are GEAIGNYY and EKD. CDR3 in amino acids: CACDTVGTDTRQMFF. CDR3 sequence (DNA): TGTGCCTGCGACACCGTCGGGACGGACACCCGACAGATGTTTTTC.

On this clone: TCRdb's protein, taken from a much larger clone, differs from this DNA's translation at residue 8, likely owing to a read error; the protein displayed comes from the DNA. The J gene is TRDJ1, the V gene TRDV1, with D maybe TRDD3 (6 bases). TCRdb gives no J gene; it was assigned here by matching the DNA to germline. The CDR3 extends over 20 amino acids. Per germline, CDR1 TSWWSYY and CDR2 QGS. Trimming cost V 2 bases and J 0 bases, with 25 bases left between them. CDR3 nucleotides: TGTGCTCTTGGGGAAGATCCGAGGTCTGTCGGGGATTCGTACACCGATAAACTCATCTTT. Protein product: CALGEDPRSVGDSYTDKLIF.

Worth noting for this clone: This DNA's translation and the protein TCRdb lists, from a much larger clone, do not match at residue 10, likely due to a read error; the protein shown is translated from the DNA. The gene calls are TRAV38-2/DV8 and TRDJ1; weak D call: TRDD3 (6 bases). The J gene is not listed in TCRdb, so it was assigned here from a DNA match to germline. CDR1 TSESDYY and CDR2 QEAYKQQN come from the germline V gene. The V gene lost 5 bases and the J gene lost 5 bases, with 31 bases spanning the gap. CDR3 length: 19 residues. Here the CDR3 reads CAYSKGATSSPVGGDKLIF. CDR3 nucleotide sequence: TGTGCTTATAGTAAAGGAGCGACCTCCTCGCCCGTTGGGGGTGATAAACTCATCTTT.

The chain links TRDV2 to TRDJ1; 8 nucleotides line up with TRDD3. Here the J gene came from matching the DNA to germline, since TCRdb omits it. V dropped 3 bases and J dropped 0; count of bases not matched to a gene: 20. The CDR3 sequence is 20 residues long. Germline loops: CDR1 GEAIGNYY, CDR2 EKD. As DNA, the CDR3 is TGTGCCTGTGACTCGGTTTTTTCTGGGGATACCACCCTTAACACCGATAAACTCATCTTT. Translated: CACDSVFSGDTTLNTDKLIF.

V is TRDV1 and J is TRDJ1; no reliable D call. Here the J gene came from matching the DNA to germline, since TCRdb omits it. V gave up 2 bases and J gave up 0 bases, with 28 bases separating them. Germline V gives CDR1 TSWWSYY, CDR2 QGS. CDR3 length equals 21 residues. The CDR3 DNA sequence: TGTGCTCTTGGGGAATTTGGGTCTCCGTTGGGTACTGAGTTATACACCGATAAACTCATCTTT. Amino acids: CALGEFGSPLGTELYTDKLIF.